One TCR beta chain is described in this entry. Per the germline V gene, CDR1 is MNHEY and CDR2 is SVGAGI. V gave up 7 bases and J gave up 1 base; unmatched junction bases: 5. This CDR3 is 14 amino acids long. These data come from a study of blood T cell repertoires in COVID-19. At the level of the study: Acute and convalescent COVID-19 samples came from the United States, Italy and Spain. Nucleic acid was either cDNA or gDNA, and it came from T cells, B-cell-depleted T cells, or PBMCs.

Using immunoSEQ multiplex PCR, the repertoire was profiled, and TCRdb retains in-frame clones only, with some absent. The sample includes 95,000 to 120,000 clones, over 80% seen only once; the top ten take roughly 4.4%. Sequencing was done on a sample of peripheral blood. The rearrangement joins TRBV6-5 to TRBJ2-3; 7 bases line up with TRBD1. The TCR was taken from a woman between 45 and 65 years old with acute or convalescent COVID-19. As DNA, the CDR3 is TGTGCCAGCATACAGGGGCTGGGCACAGATACGCAGTATTTT. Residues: CASIQGLGTDTQYF.